Presented here are 13 T cell receptor beta chains from one specimen sequenced in a study of blood T cell repertoires in COVID-19. Measured with immunoSEQ multiplex PCR; TCRdb has only the in-frame clones, and not every one. The repertoire holds approximately 250,000 clones, with 70% to 90% as singletons. The sample was PBMCs or T cells enriched from blood (not recorded which). The receptors were gathered from a woman aged 25 to 45 with acute COVID-19.

This clone turned up a few times. The CDR3 DNA reads as TGTGCCAGCAGCCTAACAGAGAGCTCCTATAATTCACCCCTCCACTTT. It is translated as CASSLTESSYNSPLHF. This chain joins TRBV7-9 and TRBJ1-6; D ambiguous. Germline V gene sequence: CDR1 SEHNR, CDR2 FQNEAQ (reference sequence). Trimming removed 5 bases from V and 0 bases from J, with 11 bases in between. The CDR3 is 16 residues long.

The chain employs TRBV10-2 and TRBJ1-5; 7 bases fit TRBD1. This CDR3 is built from 16 residues. CDR1 and CDR2 (germline): WSHSY, SAAADI. Trimming at V came to 0 bases and at J to 3 bases, leaving 5 bases not matched to a gene. CDR3 loop: CASSESTGTVNQPQHF. Here the CDR3 DNA reads TGCGCCAGCAGTGAGTCGACCGGGACAGTCAATCAGCCCCAGCATTTT.

The genes are TRBV4-3 and TRBJ2-1; 11 bases fit TRBD2. Per the germline V gene, CDR1 is LGHNA and CDR2 is YSLEER. J lost 5 bases, V lost 0 bases, and 6 bases had no gene match. The length of the CDR3 is 17 residues. The CDR3 DNA follows: TGCGCCAGCAGCCAAGATCTGAGACTAGCGGGAAACAATGAGCAGTTCTTC. This sequence encodes CASSQDLRLAGNNEQFF.

The J gene is TRBJ2-3, the V gene TRBV5-1; weak D call: TRBD1 (6 bases). The CDR3 has 14 amino acids. Germline V lookup: CDR1 SGHRS, CDR2 YFSETQ. With 5 bases removed from V and 0 bases from J, the gap between germline ends came to 10 bases. CDR3 sequence: CASSRTESTDTQYF. CDR3 sequence (DNA): TGCGCCAGCAGTCGGACAGAGAGCACAGATACGCAGTATTTT. Looking up the rest from reference TRBV5-1 and TRBJ2-3 gives the full variable domain: KAGVTQTPRYLIKTRGQQVTLSCSPISGHRSVSWYQQTPGQGLQFLFEYFSETQRNKGNFPGRFSGRQFSNSRSEMNVSTLELGDSALYLCASSRTESTDTQYFGPGTRLTVL.

The chain carries TRBV4-1 and TRBJ2-1; 8 nucleotides line up with TRBD2. The J segment lost 0 bases and the V segment lost 1 base, leaving 8 bases of the junction unmatched. The CDR3 extends over 18 amino acids. Germline lookup yields CDR1 MGHRA and CDR2 YSYEKL. The CDR3 is CASSQGGGAGASYNEQFF. The CDR3 nucleotides are TGCGCCAGCAGCCAAGGAGGTGGAGCGGGAGCCTCCTACAATGAGCAGTTCTTC.

V usage is TRBV25-1 and J usage is TRBJ2-7, with TRBD1 as a possible D gene (6 bases). The CDR3 has 13 residues. Trimming stripped 6 bases from V and 3 bases from J, with 12 bases between. CDR1 and CDR2 from the germline V gene are MGHDK and SYGVNS. DNA of the CDR3: TGTGCCAGCAGCAGGACAGCCTTCTACGAGCAGTACTTC. This translates into CASSRTAFYEQYF.

The rearrangement joins TRBV28 to TRBJ2-1; weak D call: TRBD2 (6 bases). The germline V and J ends were trimmed by 5 bases and 0 bases, with 14 bases remaining between them. This CDR3 has 16 amino acids. Looked up from germline, CDR1 is MDHEN and CDR2 is SYDVKM. CDR3 sequence (DNA): TGTGCCAGCAGTCCTGGGGAGGCCCACTCCTACAATGAGCAGTTCTTC. This translates into CASSPGEAHSYNEQFF.

This clone was seen a single time. The chain carries TRBV2 and TRBJ2-2; 7 bases agree with TRBD2. The length of the CDR3 is 15 residues. V shed 6 bases, J shed 5 bases, and the junction held 9 bases outside the gene matches. CDR1 and CDR2 from the germline V gene are SNHLY and FYNNEI. CDR3 in amino acids: CASSGEGGGTGELFF. CDR3 sequence (DNA): TGTGCCAGCAGCGGGGAGGGCGGGGGTACCGGGGAGCTGTTTTTT.

CDR3 protein: CASTTVASGRYEQYF. CDR3 nucleotides: TGTGCCAGCACCACTGTGGCTAGCGGGAGGTACGAGCAGTACTTC. The chain combines TRBV28 with TRBJ2-7; 11 bases line up with TRBD2. Germline V gene lookup returns CDR1 MDHEN and CDR2 SYDVKM. The CDR3 runs 15 residues. V gave up 7 bases and J gave up 4 bases; unmatched junction bases: 9. The entire variable domain, with the rest obtained from reference TRBV28 and TRBJ2-7, is as follows: DVKVTQSSRYLVKRTGEKVFLECVQDMDHENMFWYRQDPGLGLRLIYFSYDVKMKEKGDIPEGYSVSREKKERFSLILESASTNQTSMYLCASTTVASGRYEQYFGPGTRLTVT.

The V and J genes are TRBV12-3 or TRBV12-4 and TRBJ1-1; no definite D call. The CDR3 runs to 13 residues. V was shortened by 4 bases and J by 4 bases, with 10 bases between the two germline ends. CDR3 residues: CASSSREGTEAFF. CDR3 nucleotide sequence: TGTGCCAGCAGTTCGCGGGAGGGCACTGAAGCTTTCTTT.

V gene TRBV5-1 combines with J gene TRBJ2-5; D remains unclear. CDR3 length: 13 amino acids. Germline lookup yields CDR1 SGHRS and CDR2 YFSETQ. V was trimmed by 0 bases and J by 2 bases, leaving 5 bases between them. CDR3 bases: TGCGCCAGCAGCTTGGCGTTTCAAGAGACCCAGTACTTC. Encoded protein: CASSLAFQETQYF.

Concerning this clone itself: At one end the junction does not follow the germline gene, possibly because of a read error. The chain is built from TRBV12-3 or TRBV12-4 and TRBJ2-7; D is unresolved. The CDR3 loop spans 12 amino acids. DNA of the CDR3: TGTGCCAGCAGTTTAGACATGTGGCAGGCGCGCTTC. It encodes CASSLDMWQARF.

This clone has a single count. The chain recombines TRBV2 with TRBJ2-1; D possibly corresponds to TRBD1 (6 bases). Germline CDR1 is SNHLY and CDR2 is FYNNEI. The length of the CDR3 is 15 residues. V was cut by 7 bases and J by 0 bases, with 13 bases left in between. In DNA, the CDR3 is TGTGCCAGCACCGGGACACGCCCCTCCTACAATGAGCAGTTCTTC. Its translation: CASTGTRPSYNEQFF.